This TCR beta chain was obtained from a study of post-analysis software for immune sequencing data. Whole-study findings and limits: In patients, TRBV5-6, TRBV5-1 and TRBV20-1 belonged to roughly 5 TRBV segments found more frequently than in controls. The F measure placed samples prepared in the same batch into strongly shared clusters. For normalized Chao1 diversity, multiple sclerosis patients scored significantly lower than controls did.

The germline V gene has CDR1 DFQATT and CDR2 SNEGSKA (reference sequence). The CDR3 totals 15 residues. With V trimmed by 1 base and J by 5 bases, 8 bases remained unmatched. Unique molecular identifiers were present in the TCR beta cDNA libraries. TCRdb called the PCR reads again in MiXCR, with one record for every CDR3 protein. The profile covers 800,000 to 950,000 distinct CDR3 sequences, with 53% appearing a single time and 4.6% taken by the ten largest. To note about this clonotype: Its antigen is still unknown.

This rearrangement joins TRBV20-1 to TRBJ2-1, with 7 bases aligning to TRBD1. The TCR was taken from a girl between 10 and 17 years old with multiple sclerosis. The sequenced sample consisted of blood. The CDR3 protein is CSARGDRVKNNEQFF. CDR3 DNA sequence: TGCAGTGCTAGAGGAGACAGGGTGAAGAACAATGAGCAGTTCTTC.